This note documents a single T cell receptor beta chain sequence. This CDR3 is 15 amino acids long. Germline-derived CDR1 and CDR2 are SEHNR and FQNEAQ (reference sequence). Trimming at V came to 5 bases and at J to 0 bases, leaving 4 bases not matched to a gene. In the study's own analysis: Scientists estimated how many nucleated cells there were by amplifying reference gene primers. Assay used: immunoSEQ multiplex PCR; TCRdb lists only in-frame clones, some missing. Clonal size and the V and J genes are those of that table, whereas D and trimming came from the DNA. The sample shows 150,000 to 200,000 clones, roughly 80% of them seen only once. The sample is drawn from a study of blood T cell repertoires in COVID-19. Overall study: Collection of acute and convalescent COVID-19 samples took place in the United States, Italy and Spain. Nucleic acid was either cDNA or gDNA, and it came from T cells, B-cell-depleted T cells, or PBMCs.

The sequence derives from a woman aged 35 to 49 with COVID-19, enrolled during active disease. Sequenced sample: peripheral blood. The rearrangement joins TRBV7-9 to TRBJ2-1; 7 bases align to TRBD1. The CDR3 protein is CASSAGTASYNEQFF. Here the CDR3 DNA reads TGTGCCAGCAGCGCCGGGACAGCCTCCTACAATGAGCAGTTCTTC.